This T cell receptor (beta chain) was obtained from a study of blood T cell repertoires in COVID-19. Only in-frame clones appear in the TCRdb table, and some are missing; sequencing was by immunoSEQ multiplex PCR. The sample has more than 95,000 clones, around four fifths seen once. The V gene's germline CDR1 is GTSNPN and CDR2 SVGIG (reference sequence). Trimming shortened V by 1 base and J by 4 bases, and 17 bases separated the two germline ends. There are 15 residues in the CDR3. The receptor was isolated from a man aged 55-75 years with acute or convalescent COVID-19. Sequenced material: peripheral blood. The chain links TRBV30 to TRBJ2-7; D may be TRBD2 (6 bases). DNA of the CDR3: TGTGCCTGGAGTGACCCCCCAGGCGGGATTTACGAGCAGTACTTC. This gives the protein CAWSDPPGGIYEQYF.